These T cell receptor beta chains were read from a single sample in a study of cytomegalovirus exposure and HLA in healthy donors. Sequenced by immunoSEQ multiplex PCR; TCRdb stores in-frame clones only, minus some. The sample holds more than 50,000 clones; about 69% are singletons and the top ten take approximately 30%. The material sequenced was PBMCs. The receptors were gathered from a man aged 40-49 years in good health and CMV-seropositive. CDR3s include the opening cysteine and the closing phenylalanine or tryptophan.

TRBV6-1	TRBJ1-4	CASSPITPGEKLFF
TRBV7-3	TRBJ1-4	CASSPGTGLNEKLFF
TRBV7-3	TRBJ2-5	CASSLRASGGPQETQYF
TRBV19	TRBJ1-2	CASSQSGTGGYGYTF
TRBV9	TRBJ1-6	CASSVGRGSLSPLHF
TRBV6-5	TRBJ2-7	CASRTGATAHEQYF
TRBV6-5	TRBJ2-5	CASSALWDTQETQYF
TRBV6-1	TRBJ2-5	CASSERWGGGTQYF
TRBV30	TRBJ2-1	CAWSRPGASYNEQFF
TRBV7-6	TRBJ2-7	CASQLRGQSNEQYF
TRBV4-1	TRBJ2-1	CASSQTGSSNNEQFF
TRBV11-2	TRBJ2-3	CASSLVGAGGTDTQYF
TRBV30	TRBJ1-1	CAWREQGEAFF
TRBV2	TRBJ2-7	CASKGRGHSYEQYF
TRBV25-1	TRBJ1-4	CASRADGGNEKLFF
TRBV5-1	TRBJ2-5	CASSLDPGVGTQYF
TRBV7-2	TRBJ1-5	CASSLVARDSNQPQHF
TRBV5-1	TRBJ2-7	CASSLGGLNYEQYF
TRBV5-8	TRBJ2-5	CASHTIRQETQYF
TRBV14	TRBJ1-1	CASSQDWGRMNTEAFF
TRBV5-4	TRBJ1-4	CASSLDGTEKLFF
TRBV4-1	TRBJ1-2	CASSQYVGYGYTF
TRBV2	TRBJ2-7	CASSDWRTGGSPYF
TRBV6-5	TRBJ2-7	CASNNRGSEQYF
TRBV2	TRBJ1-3	CASSEAPWELRNTIYF
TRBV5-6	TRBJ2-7	CASSLYLYEQYF
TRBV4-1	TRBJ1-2	CASSQARGQPYGYTF
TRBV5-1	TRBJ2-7	CASSVGGTVYEQYF
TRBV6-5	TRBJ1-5	CASRPGQGAQPQHF
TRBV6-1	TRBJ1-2	CASSDTGIGYGYTF
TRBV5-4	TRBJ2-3	CASRSGGWRLDTQYF
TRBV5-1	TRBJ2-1	CASSLAPAGVNNEQFF
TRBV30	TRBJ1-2	CAWMQGGSGYTF
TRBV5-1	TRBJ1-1	CASSFNWNTEAFF
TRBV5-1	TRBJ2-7	CASSPTGTGTYEQYF
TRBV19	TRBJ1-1	CASTGVNTEAFF
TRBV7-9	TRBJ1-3	CASSSRVAAGNTIYF
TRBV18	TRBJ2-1	CASSPRGVAYSYNEQFF
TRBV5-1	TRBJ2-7	CASSLGDKVHEQYF
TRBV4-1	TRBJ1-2	CASSHQGTHYGYTF
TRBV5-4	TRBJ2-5	CASSLRREQETQYF
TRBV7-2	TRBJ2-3	CASSIPRTGTDTQYF
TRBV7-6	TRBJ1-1	CASSFSPPSPNTEAFF
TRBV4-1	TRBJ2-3	CASSQEVGGAGTDTQYF
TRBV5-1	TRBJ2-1	CASSLAGADYNEQFF
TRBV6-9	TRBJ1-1	CASPAGGTEAFF
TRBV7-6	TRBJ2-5	CASSLVNQETQYF
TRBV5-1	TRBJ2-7	CASSLVWPPYEQYF
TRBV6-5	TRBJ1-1	CASTITAERFTEAFF
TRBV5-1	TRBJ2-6	CASSWTSGGSGANVLTF
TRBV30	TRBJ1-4	CAWSTTGQGEKLFF